This T cell receptor (beta chain) comes out of a study of shared clonotypes between healthy human individuals. Study-wide background: The donor group consisted of two women and a few men, aged 18 to 49. Study results and caveats: The study generally estimated greater richness for naive than memory subsets.

V lost 5 bases to trimming and J lost 6 bases; unmatched junction nucleotides: 10. The CDR3 is made up of 15 amino acids. Germline CDR1 reads SGHVS; CDR2 reads FQNEAQ. A note on this clone: Its antigen is as yet unknown.

Every subset had its genomic DNA shared out evenly among several immunoSEQ plates. This table comes from immunoSEQ multiplex PCR, and its TCRdb copy is limited to in-frame clones, with some not included. The repertoire holds 2 million to 2.5 million clones, with 90% to 95% as singletons. Input material: naive CD4+ T cells from PBMCs. Subset indicated: CD45RA+ positively selected. The receptor's source is a man in his late teens or twenties in good health. Some clones in this sample may be carry-over from other donors' samples. The chain carries TRBV7-8 and TRBJ2-1; 7 bases line up with TRBD2. DNA for the CDR3: TGTGCCAGCAGCCCGGGGGGTCTAAGGATCAATGAGCAGTTCTTC. Translated: CASSPGGLRINEQFF.